Below, 16 T cell receptor beta chains from the same sample are listed, as sequenced in a study of blood T cell dynamics during melanoma immunotherapy. Time point specified: week 3, after first cycle of checkpoint inhibitor. Repertoires were generated with immunoSEQ multiplex PCR, while TCRdb's copy carries only in-frame clones and drops some. The sample includes roughly 15,000 clones, 87% of them seen just once. Sample: blood, taken from a patient treated with checkpoint blockade. The source is a human donor with melanoma.

V is TRBV7-3 and J is TRBJ2-1; no clear D. Trimming took off 5 bases at V and 0 bases at J, with 11 bases between the two ends. Per germline, CDR1 SGHTA and CDR2 FQGTGA. This CDR3 comprises 15 residues. The chain's CDR3 is CASSHSSFSYNEQFF. The CDR3 nucleotides are TGTGCCAGCAGCCACTCTAGTTTCTCCTACAATGAGCAGTTCTTC.

The CDR3 DNA follows: TGTGCCAGCAGTGGTCTAGACACCAATCAGCCCCAGCATTTT. It yields the protein CASSGLDTNQPQHF. The gene calls are TRBV2 and TRBJ1-5, with unresolved D. Germline loops: CDR1 SNHLY, CDR2 FYNNEI. The CDR3 extends over 14 amino acids. V was pared by 4 bases and J by 3 bases, with 10 bases between.

This chain links TRBV27 with TRBJ2-1, with D possibly matching TRBD2 (6 bases). Deletions cut 0 bases from V and 0 bases from J, with 9 bases between. CDR3 length: 16 amino acids. Germline values: CDR1 MNHEY, CDR2 SMNVEV (reference sequence). The CDR3 bases are TGTGCCAGCAGTTTATCTGGAGGGAGCTCCTACAATGAGCAGTTCTTC. Its translation is CASSLSGGSSYNEQFF.

The V and J genes are TRBV19 and TRBJ1-4; D is perhaps TRBD1 (6 bases). Germline lookup yields CDR1 LNHDA and CDR2 SQIVND (reference sequence). The V end was cut by 6 bases, the J end by 3 bases, with 17 bases between. This CDR3 region has 16 residues. The CDR3 sequence: CASSLQAGAANEKLFF. CDR3 bases: TGTGCCAGTAGCCTCCAGGCGGGGGCGGCTAATGAAAAACTGTTTTTT.

The chain has TRBV5-1 and TRBJ1-5; 12 bases fit TRBD1. Trimming at V came to 5 bases and at J to 9 bases, leaving 6 bases not matched to a gene. CDR3 size: 14 residues. In germline, CDR1 is SGHRS, CDR2 YFSETQ. The CDR3 DNA follows: TGCGCCAGCAGTGAGGGGACAGGGGGCCTGCCCCAGCATTTT. The encoded protein is CASSEGTGGLPQHF.

This chain joins TRBV4-1 and TRBJ2-5; D not resolved. The better agreement between TRBJ2-7 and the DNA end casts doubt on the J call. CDR1 is MGHRA, CDR2 YSYEKL, per germline. The CDR3 length is 13 residues. CDR3 DNA sequence: TGCGCCAGCAGCCACGGTCAGAACCACGAGCAGTACTTC. It is translated as CASSHGQNHEQYF.

This clone was detected only once. The rearrangement uses TRBV4-1 and TRBJ2-5, with 10 bases that match TRBD2. TRBJ2-7 explains the end of the DNA better; the J call may be wrong. The germline gives CDR1 MGHRA, CDR2 YSYEKL. The CDR3 length is 16 residues. The CDR3 sequence is CASSQVASGSSYEQYF. CDR3 nucleotides: TGCGCCAGCAGCCAGGTCGCTAGCGGGAGTTCCTACGAGCAGTACTTC.

The chain combines TRBV5-4 with TRBJ1-2, with D possibly matching TRBD1 (6 bases). Germline V gene sequence: CDR1 SGHNT, CDR2 YYREEE (reference sequence). There are 12 residues in the CDR3. V lost 5 bases to trimming and J lost 7 bases, with 12 bases between them. In DNA form, the CDR3 reads TGTGCCAGCAGGAAACAGGGAGGTGGCTACACCTTC. The encoded protein is CASRKQGGGYTF.

V usage is TRBV2 and J usage is TRBJ1-5; D perhaps matches TRBD1 (6 bases). The germline V gene has CDR1 SNHLY and CDR2 FYNNEI. The CDR3 runs 16 residues. Trimming removed 6 bases at V and 4 bases at J, with 19 bases between. CDR3 residues: CASRKDRRVGNQPQHF. CDR3 nucleotide sequence: TGTGCCAGCAGGAAGGACAGACGAGTTGGGAATCAGCCCCAGCATTTT.

CDR3: CASSLQGVGQYF. The CDR3 DNA follows: TGCGCCAGCAGCTTGCAGGGTGTGGGGCAGTACTTC. J is TRBJ2-7 and V is TRBV5-1, with D maybe TRBD1 (5 bases). V gave up 1 base and J gave up 9 bases, with 11 bases separating them. CDR1 and CDR2 from the germline V gene are SGHRS and YFSETQ. This CDR3 is built from 12 residues.

The rearrangement links TRBV6-1 to TRBJ2-7; 7 bases map to TRBD1. Germline trimming cut 4 bases from V and 3 bases from J; bases unmatched to any gene: 9. CDR3 length equals 15 residues. Germline loops: CDR1 MNHNS, CDR2 SASEGT. CDR3 bases: TGTGCCAGCAGTGTTCAGGGGGAAGGGGGCTACGAGCAGTACTTC. As protein: CASSVQGEGGYEQYF.

The CDR3 sequence is CASSFHGRDAFF. CDR3 coding DNA: TGTGCCAGCAGCTTTCATGGGCGTGATGCTTTCTTT. This rearrangement joins TRBV7-8 to TRBJ1-1; D unresolved. With 3 bases removed from V and 11 bases from J, the gap between germline ends came to 13 bases. The germline gives CDR1 SGHVS, CDR2 FQNEAQ. The CDR3 has 12 residues.

The chain couples TRBV28 to TRBJ2-7; 7 bases align to TRBD2. With V trimmed by 10 bases and J by 0 bases, 6 bases remained unmatched. Looked up from germline, CDR1 is MDHEN and CDR2 is SYDVKM. The CDR3 runs 13 residues. CDR3 coding DNA: TGTGCCACCACGGGGGGTAGCTCCTACGAGCAGTACTTC. Its protein is CATTGGSSYEQYF.

The chain couples TRBV7-3 to TRBJ2-1, with 7 bases that match TRBD2. V lost 4 bases and J lost 7; bases outside the gene matches: 10. This CDR3 is 15 amino acids long. CDR1 and CDR2 from the germline V gene are SGHTA and FQGTGA. For the CDR3, the DNA is TGTGCCAGCAGCTCCCCCGGGCGGGGAGGGAATGAGCAGTTCTTC. Amino acid sequence: CASSSPGRGGNEQFF.

This rearrangement joins TRBV7-3 to TRBJ2-5; D may be TRBD2 (6 bases). The assigned J gene may be wrong: the sequence end matches TRBJ2-7 better. Per germline, CDR1 SGHTA and CDR2 FQGTGA. The CDR3 is 15 amino acids. The CDR3 nucleotides are TGTGCCAGCAGCCGCCTCGGGAGAGACTCCTACGAGCAGTACTTC. Amino acid sequence: CASSRLGRDSYEQYF.

This sequence joins TRBV28 and TRBJ2-1; D not certain. The CDR3 sequence is 17 residues long. The germline V and J ends were trimmed by 4 bases and 0 bases, with 16 bases remaining between them. Germline V gives CDR1 MDHEN, CDR2 SYDVKM. This chain's CDR3 is CASSSDQYPSSYNEQFF. In nucleotides, the CDR3 is TGTGCCAGCAGTTCCGACCAATATCCGAGCTCCTACAATGAGCAGTTCTTC.